This is a list of T cell receptor beta chains from one sample in a study of cytomegalovirus exposure and HLA in healthy donors. Produced via immunoSEQ multiplex PCR; TCRdb's table is partial and in-frame only. Found here are about 170,000 clones, roughly 80% of them singletons; the top ten hold over 0.65%. The sequencing input was PBMCs. Receptor source: a young woman in good health and CMV-seronegative. Each CDR3 is given with its conserved first and last residue. A D gene is named only where the DNA matches it firmly. Expanded clones are given a class, and other clones once, few, many or no size at all.

>TRBV5-1|TRBJ1-4|.|.
CASSWQGMGGEKLFF
TGCGCCAGCAGCTGGCAGGGGATGGGCGGTGAAAAACTGTTTTTT
>TRBV7-2|TRBJ2-7|.|TRBD2
CASSPLAGAGSSYEQYF
TGTGCCAGCAGTCCCCTAGCGGGAGCCGGGAGCTCCTACGAGCAGTACTTC
>TRBV11-2|TRBJ1-2|.|.
CASTTDRFPTYGYTF
TGTGCCAGCACCACAGACAGATTTCCCACCTATGGCTACACCTTC
>TRBV10-3|TRBJ1-4|.|.
CATSQREGGGEKLFF
TGTGCCACCTCCCAGCGGGAAGGAGGGGGTGAAAAACTGTTTTTT
>TRBV7-8|TRBJ2-3|.|TRBD1
CASSGWDSNTDTQYF
TGTGCCAGCAGCGGCTGGGACAGCAACACAGATACGCAGTATTTT
>TRBV5-1|TRBJ1-4|.|.
CASSLALGGNEKLFF
TGCGCCAGCAGCTTGGCCTTGGGGGGGAATGAAAAACTGTTTTTT
>TRBV25-1|TRBJ1-4|.|.
CASSEGRADEKLFF
TGTGCCAGCAGTGAGGGCAGGGCTGATGAAAAACTGTTTTTT
>TRBV30|TRBJ1-1|.|.
CAWSKRQMNTEAFF
TGTGCCTGGAGTAAGCGGCAGATGAACACTGAAGCTTTCTTT
>TRBV28|TRBJ2-5|few|TRBD1
CASSFLGQWVSQETQYF
TGTGCCAGCAGTTTCCTGGGACAGTGGGTTTCACAAGAGACCCAGTACTTC
>TRBV9|TRBJ2-3|.|.
CASSLRSGPDTQYF
TGTGCCAGCAGCCTACGTTCGGGTCCAGATACGCAGTATTTT
>TRBV18|TRBJ2-7|.|TRBD2
CASSPGLDGEQYF
TGTGCCAGCTCACCCGGACTAGATGGTGAGCAGTACTTC
>TRBV13|TRBJ2-7|.|.
CASSLAGTGAYEQYF
TGTGCCAGCAGCTTAGCTGGGACGGGAGCCTACGAGCAGTACTTC
>TRBV28|TRBJ2-7|.|.
CASSLPRALTYEQYF
TGTGCCAGCAGTTTACCGCGGGCCTTAACCTACGAGCAGTACTTC
>TRBV23-1|TRBJ2-5|.|TRBD1
CASRDRGRETQYF
TGCGCCAGCCGGGACAGGGGGCGGGAGACCCAGTACTTC
>TRBV4-2|TRBJ2-5|.|.
CASSQGGSDQETQYF
TGTGCCAGCAGCCAAGGGGGTAGCGACCAAGAGACCCAGTACTTC
>TRBV7-6|TRBJ1-1|.|TRBD1
CASSLTGEATEAFF
TGTGCCAGCAGCCTTACAGGGGAGGCCACTGAAGCTTTCTTT
>TRBV14|TRBJ1-2|.|TRBD1
CASSQVIRDSDDYGYTF
TGTGCCAGCAGCCAAGTTATTCGGGACAGTGACGACTATGGCTACACCTTC
>TRBV9|TRBJ2-7|.|.
CASSVAPGAGGLEQYF
TGTGCCAGCAGCGTAGCGCCGGGAGCCGGAGGGTTGGAGCAGTACTTC
>TRBV4-2|TRBJ2-3|.|TRBD1
CASSQTGIGTDTQYF
TGTGCCAGCAGCCAGACAGGGATAGGGACAGATACGCAGTATTTT
>TRBV18|TRBJ2-2|.|TRBD1
CASSPKDRGNTGELFF
TGTGCCAGCTCACCGAAGGACAGGGGGAACACCGGGGAGCTGTTTTTT
>TRBV5-8|TRBJ2-3|.|.
CASSPRLDTQYF
TGTGCCAGCAGCCCCCGGTTGGATACGCAGTATTTT
>TRBV5-6|TRBJ2-1|.|TRBD2
CASSITSDEQFF
TGTGCCAGCAGCATAACTAGCGATGAGCAGTTCTTC
>TRBV28|TRBJ2-3|.|TRBD2
CASRTSGFSSTDTQYF
TGTGCCAGCCGGACTAGCGGTTTTTCTAGCACAGATACGCAGTATTTT
>TRBV5-5|TRBJ2-1|few|TRBD2
CASSLTSGLYNEQFF
TGTGCCAGCAGCCTAACTAGCGGATTATACAATGAGCAGTTCTTC
>TRBV14|TRBJ1-1|.|.
CASSHISVNTEAFF
TGTGCCAGCAGCCATATATCTGTGAACACTGAAGCTTTCTTT
>TRBV6-5|TRBJ2-1|.|TRBD2
CASTGLAGAHEQFF
TGTGCCAGCACCGGACTAGCGGGAGCCCATGAGCAGTTCTTC
>TRBV4-1|TRBJ1-2|.|.
CASSRLSVGRESGYTF
TGCGCCAGCAGCCGCCTCTCCGTAGGCAGGGAATCTGGCTACACCTTC
>TRBV19|TRBJ2-6|.|.
CASSIQAPFSGANVLTF
TGTGCCAGTAGTATCCAGGCCCCTTTCTCTGGGGCCAACGTCCTGACTTTC
>TRBV5-1|TRBJ2-1|.|TRBD1
CASSLGQGVYNEQFF
TGCGCCAGCAGCTTGGGACAGGGGGTCTACAATGAGCAGTTCTTC
>TRBV27|TRBJ2-7|.|.
CASSPRDTSYEQYF
TGTGCCAGCAGCCCCCGGGACACTTCCTACGAGCAGTACTTC
>TRBV5-1|TRBJ2-5|.|TRBD2
CASSLVTSGSDKGETQYF
TGCGCCAGCAGCTTAGTTACTAGCGGGAGCGACAAAGGGGAGACCCAGTACTTC
>TRBV29-1|TRBJ1-4|.|TRBD1
CSVGGQGGEKLFF
TGCAGCGTGGGGGGACAGGGTGGCGAAAAACTGTTTTTT
>TRBV5-4|TRBJ2-7|once|.
CASSLVGSSYEQYF
TGTGCCAGCAGCTTGGTAGGGAGCTCCTACGAGCAGTACTTC
>TRBV9|TRBJ2-3|.|.
CASSVSPQVIDTQYF
TGTGCCAGCAGCGTAAGCCCCCAGGTGATAGATACGCAGTATTTT
>TRBV19|TRBJ2-1|.|TRBD1
CASSPRDRGSYNEQFF
TGTGCCAGTAGCCCCCGGGACAGGGGTTCCTACAATGAGCAGTTCTTC
>TRBV11-2|TRBJ2-2|.|.
CASSKDRNTGELFF
TGTGCCAGCAGCAAGGACAGGAACACCGGGGAGCTGTTTTTT
>TRBV6-5|TRBJ1-4|.|.
CASSVGRGNEKLFF
TGTGCCAGCAGTGTGGGGCGGGGTAATGAAAAACTGTTTTTT
>TRBV2|TRBJ2-4|few|.
CASSGGLGPYF
TGTGCCAGCAGTGGCGGATTGGGTCCGTACTTC
>TRBV10-3|TRBJ1-5|.|TRBD1
CAIRETGENQPQHF
TGTGCCATCAGGGAAACAGGGGAAAATCAGCCCCAGCATTTT
>TRBV28|TRBJ2-4|.|.
CASSLETGLAKNIQYF
TGTGCCAGCAGTCTCGAGACAGGCTTAGCCAAAAACATTCAGTACTTC
>TRBV29-1|TRBJ1-1|.|TRBD1
CSVQPGQGSEAFF
TGCAGCGTGCAACCGGGACAGGGATCTGAAGCTTTCTTT
>TRBV5-6|TRBJ2-3|.|TRBD1
CASSLPDRADTQYF
TGTGCCAGCAGTTTACCGGACAGGGCAGATACGCAGTATTTT
>TRBV19|TRBJ2-3|.|TRBD2
CASSMGGRTDTQYF
TGTGCCAGTAGTATGGGGGGGAGGACAGATACGCAGTATTTT
>TRBV2|TRBJ2-3|.|TRBD1
CASKGQGRTDTQYF
TGTGCCAGCAAGGGACAGGGGCGCACAGATACGCAGTATTTT
>TRBV7-8|TRBJ2-4|.|TRBD2
CASSPGGTKNIQYF
TGTGCCAGCAGCCCCGGGGGGACCAAAAACATTCAGTACTTC
>TRBV14|TRBJ2-1|.|TRBD1
CASSQDDMGQGFFFWDEQFF
TGTGCCAGCAGCCAAGACGATATGGGACAGGGGTTTTTTTTCTGGGATGAGCAGTTCTTC
>TRBV30|TRBJ2-3|.|.
CAWSGTADTQYF
TGTGCCTGGAGTGGGACAGCCGATACGCAGTATTTT
>TRBV27|TRBJ2-3|.|TRBD2
CASASGRTDTQYF
TGTGCCAGCGCTAGCGGGAGAACAGATACGCAGTATTTT
>TRBV4-2|TRBJ2-5|.|.
CASSHPKEGSSQETQYF
TGTGCCAGCAGCCACCCCAAGGAAGGGAGCTCCCAAGAGACCCAGTACTTC
>TRBV2|TRBJ2-5|.|.
CASPGLEGSSQETQYF
TGTGCCAGCCCCGGGCTGGAGGGAAGCTCCCAAGAGACCCAGTACTTC
>TRBV19|TRBJ2-7|.|.
CASSVNREGNYEQYF
TGTGCCAGTAGTGTCAACAGGGAGGGGAACTACGAGCAGTACTTC
>TRBV6-5|TRBJ2-7|.|.
CASSKGVSSPYEQYF
TGTGCCAGCAGTAAAGGGGTTAGTTCTCCCTACGAGCAGTACTTC
>TRBV28|TRBJ1-5|.|.
CASSTLGRPQHF
TGTGCCAGCAGCACCCTGGGGAGGCCCCAGCATTTT